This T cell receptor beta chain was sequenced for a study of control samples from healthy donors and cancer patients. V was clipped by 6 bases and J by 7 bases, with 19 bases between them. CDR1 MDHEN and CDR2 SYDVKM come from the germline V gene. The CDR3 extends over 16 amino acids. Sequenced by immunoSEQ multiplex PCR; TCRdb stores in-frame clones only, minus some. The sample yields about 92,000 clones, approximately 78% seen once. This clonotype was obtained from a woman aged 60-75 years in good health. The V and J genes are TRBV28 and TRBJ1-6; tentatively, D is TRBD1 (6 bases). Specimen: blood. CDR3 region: CASSPRGGTKNSPLHF. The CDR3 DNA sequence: TGTGCCAGCAGCCCTCGAGGGGGGACCAAGAATTCACCCCTCCACTTT.